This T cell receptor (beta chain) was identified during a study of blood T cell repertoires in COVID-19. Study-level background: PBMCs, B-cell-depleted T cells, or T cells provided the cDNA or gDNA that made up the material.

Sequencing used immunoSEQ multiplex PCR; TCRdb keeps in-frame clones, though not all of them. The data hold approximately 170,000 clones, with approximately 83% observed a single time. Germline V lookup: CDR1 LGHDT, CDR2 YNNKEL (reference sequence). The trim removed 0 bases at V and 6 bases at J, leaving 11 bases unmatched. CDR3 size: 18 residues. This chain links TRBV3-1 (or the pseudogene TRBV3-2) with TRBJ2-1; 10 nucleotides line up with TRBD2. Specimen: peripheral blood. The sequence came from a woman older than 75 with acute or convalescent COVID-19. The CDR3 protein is CASSQDPPGTSVFNEQFF. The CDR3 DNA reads TGTGCCAGCAGCCAAGATCCCCCAGGGACTAGCGTATTCAATGAGCAGTTCTTC.